This TCR beta chain was obtained from a study of T cell changes during pregnancy in multiple sclerosis (dated by TCRdb to the late 2010s). For context, the study as a whole: The study examined how the T cell repertoire changed over the course of pregnancy in women with multiple sclerosis.

A distance of 12 bases separates the germline ends of V and J, which lose 3 bases and 1 base respectively. The CDR3 goes from the cysteine to the phenylalanine over 15 residues. The DNA shown is the 45-base CDR3, in frame from base 1. Per the germline V gene, KGHSH is the CDR1 and LQKENI is the CDR2. The library was prepared using the immunoSEQ multiplex PCR assay. Held by TCRdb, this immuneACCESS table contains in-frame sequences only and omits some clones. Under half of the omission traces to an unresolved V gene where checked; the cause of the rest is unknown. A total of some 41,000 clones appear in this sample, 70% to 90% of them only once. The ten most abundant clones make up approximately 1.1% of the sample. This clone was counted between two and nine times. The antigen it binds to is not known. One base away there is no much larger clone; base qualities are not given.

This TCR was sampled from a female donor with multiple sclerosis, enrolled in a pregnancy study. Sequences were derived from CD4+ T cells from peripheral blood mononuclear cells, sampled after pregnancy. The chain joins TRBV18 to TRBJ1-1; 6 matching bases give a weak D call of TRBD1. The CDR3 protein sequence reads: CASSPAGVGNTEAFF. The nucleotide sequence is given as TGTGCCAGCTCACCGGCAGGGGTCGGGAACACTGAAGCTTTCTTT.